The source of this T cell receptor (beta chain) is a study of blood T cell repertoires in COVID-19. CDR1 SEHNR and CDR2 FQNEAQ come from the germline V gene (reference sequence). The CDR3 spans 15 residues. V lost 2 bases, J lost 2 bases, and 10 bases lay in between. Clones were read by immunoSEQ multiplex PCR, and TCRdb kept only the in-frame ones, dropping some. The data show some 110,000 clones, around nine tenths seen once. Source material: peripheral blood. The chain uses TRBV7-9 and TRBJ2-1; possible D gene TRBD2, 5 bases. The source of this sequence is a man aged 40-49 years with acute or convalescent COVID-19. CDR3 bases: TGTGCCAGCAGCTTAACCAGCGGCCCCTACAATGAGCAGTTCTTC. Protein sequence: CASSLTSGPYNEQFF.